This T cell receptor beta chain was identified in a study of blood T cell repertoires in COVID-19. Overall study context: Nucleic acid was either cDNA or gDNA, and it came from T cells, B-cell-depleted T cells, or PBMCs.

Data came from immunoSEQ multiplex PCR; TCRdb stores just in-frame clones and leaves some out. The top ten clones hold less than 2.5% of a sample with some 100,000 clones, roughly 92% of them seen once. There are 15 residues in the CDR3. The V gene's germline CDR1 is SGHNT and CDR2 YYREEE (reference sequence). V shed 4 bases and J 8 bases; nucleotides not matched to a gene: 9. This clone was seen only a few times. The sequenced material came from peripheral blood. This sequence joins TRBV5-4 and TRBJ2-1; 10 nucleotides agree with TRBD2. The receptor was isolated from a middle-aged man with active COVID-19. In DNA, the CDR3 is TGTGCCAGCAGCCCCCCGGCTAGCGGGAGTTATGAGCAGTTCTTC. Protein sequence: CASSPPASGSYEQFF.